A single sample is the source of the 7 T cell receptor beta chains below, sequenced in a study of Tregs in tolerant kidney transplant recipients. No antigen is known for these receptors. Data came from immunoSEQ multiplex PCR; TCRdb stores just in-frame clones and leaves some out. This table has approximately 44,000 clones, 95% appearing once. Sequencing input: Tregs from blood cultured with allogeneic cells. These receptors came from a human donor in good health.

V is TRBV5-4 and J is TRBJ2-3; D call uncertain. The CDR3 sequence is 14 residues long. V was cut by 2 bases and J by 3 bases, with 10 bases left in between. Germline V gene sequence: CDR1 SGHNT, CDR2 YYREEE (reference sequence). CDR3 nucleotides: TGTGCCAGCAGCTTCCCAGAAGGGACAGATACGCAGTATTTT. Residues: CASSFPEGTDTQYF.

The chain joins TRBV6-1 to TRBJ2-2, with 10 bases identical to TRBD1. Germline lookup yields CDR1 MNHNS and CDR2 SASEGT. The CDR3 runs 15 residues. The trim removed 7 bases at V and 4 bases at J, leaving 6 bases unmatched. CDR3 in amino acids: CASIPGQGFTGELFF. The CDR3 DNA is TGTGCCAGCATCCCGGGACAGGGGTTCACCGGGGAGCTGTTTTTT.

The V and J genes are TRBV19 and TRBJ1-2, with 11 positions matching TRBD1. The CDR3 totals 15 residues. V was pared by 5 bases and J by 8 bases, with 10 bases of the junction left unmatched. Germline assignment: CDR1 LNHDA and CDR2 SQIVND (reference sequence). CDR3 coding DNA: TGTGCCAGTAGTCCCAGGACAGGGGGCGAAAAAGGCTACACCTTC. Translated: CASSPRTGGEKGYTF.

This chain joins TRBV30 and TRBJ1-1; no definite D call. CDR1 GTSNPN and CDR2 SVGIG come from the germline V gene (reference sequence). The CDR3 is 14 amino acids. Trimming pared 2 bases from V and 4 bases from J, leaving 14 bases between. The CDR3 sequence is CAWSSAWQITEAFF. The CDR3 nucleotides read TGTGCCTGGAGTTCTGCCTGGCAGATCACTGAAGCTTTCTTT.

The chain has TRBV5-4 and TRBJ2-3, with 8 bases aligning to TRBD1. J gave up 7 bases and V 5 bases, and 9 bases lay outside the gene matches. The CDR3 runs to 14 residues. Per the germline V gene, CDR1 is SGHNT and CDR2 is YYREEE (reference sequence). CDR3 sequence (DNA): TGTGCCAGCAGTCCTGGACAGGGAGGATATACGCAGTATTTT. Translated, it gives CASSPGQGGYTQYF. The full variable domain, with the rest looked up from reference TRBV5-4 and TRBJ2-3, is ETGVTQSPTHLIKTRGQQVTLRCSSQSGHNTVSWYQQALGQGPQFIFQYYREEENGRGNFPPRFSGLQFPNYSSELNVNALELDDSALYLCASSPGQGGYTQYFGPGTRLTVL.

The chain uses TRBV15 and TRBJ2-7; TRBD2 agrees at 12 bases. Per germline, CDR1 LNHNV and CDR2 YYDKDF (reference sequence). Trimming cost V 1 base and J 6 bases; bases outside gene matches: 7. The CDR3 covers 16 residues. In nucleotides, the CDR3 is TGTGCCACCAGCAGAGGACTGACTAGCGGGAGTATCGAGCAGTACTTC. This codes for CATSRGLTSGSIEQYF.

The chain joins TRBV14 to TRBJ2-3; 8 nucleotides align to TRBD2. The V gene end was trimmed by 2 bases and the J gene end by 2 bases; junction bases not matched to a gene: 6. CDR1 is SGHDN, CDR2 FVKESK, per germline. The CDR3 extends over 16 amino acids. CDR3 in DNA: TGTGCCAGCAGCCAACTTGGCGGGGGGTACACAGATACGCAGTATTTT. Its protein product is CASSQLGGGYTDTQYF.